The 26 T cell receptor beta chains given below trace back to one sample, sequenced in a study of blood T cell repertoires in COVID-19. Generated by immunoSEQ multiplex PCR, the TCRdb table keeps only in-frame clones and is missing some. The sample has around 160,000 clones, about 86% seen once. Material: peripheral blood. The receptors were sampled from an elderly woman with acute or convalescent COVID-19.

The chain joins TRBV4-3 to TRBJ1-5; TRBD1 might be the D (5 bases). This CDR3 has 17 amino acids. CDR1 is LGHNA, CDR2 YSLEER, per germline. V was trimmed by 1 base and J by 2 bases, leaving 15 bases between them. The CDR3 nucleotides read TGCGCCAGCAGCCAAGTAAGCAGGGTTCGAGGCAATCAGCCCCAGCATTTT. Its translation is CASSQVSRVRGNQPQHF.

This chain links TRBV20-1 with TRBJ1-2, with D maybe TRBD1 (5 bases). Trimming stripped 0 bases from V and 7 bases from J, with 6 bases between. Germline V gene data show CDR1 as DFQATT and CDR2 as SNEGSKA (reference sequence). The CDR3 consists of 11 residues. The CDR3 loop is CSAREGGGYTF. Here the CDR3 DNA reads TGCAGTGCTAGAGAGGGGGGTGGCTACACCTTC.

This clone came up once. The CDR3, as DNA: TGTGCCAGCAGGTGGGGACAGGGCGATTCACCCCTCCACTTT. Translated, it gives CASRWGQGDSPLHF. The chain combines TRBV2 with TRBJ1-6, with 9 bases lining up with TRBD1. CDR1 and CDR2 (germline): SNHLY, FYNNEI. The CDR3 covers 14 residues. Losses at the gene ends were 6 bases for V and 8 bases for J; bases not matched to a gene: 5.

Comments on this clone: Germline is not matched at one junction end, which may reflect a read error. The J gene is TRBJ2-5, the V gene TRBV5-1, with TRBD1 matching over 9 bases. Per the germline V gene, CDR1 is SGHRS and CDR2 is YFSETQ. The CDR3 consists of 15 residues. Here the CDR3 DNA reads TGCGCCAGCAGCTTGTTAGGGACAGGGCAAGAGAGCCAGTACTTC. Amino acid sequence: CASSLLGTGQESQYF.

This clone was picked up a small number of times. This sequence joins TRBV5-4 and TRBJ2-3; 7 nucleotides line up with TRBD1. The CDR3 covers 15 residues. The germline V gene encodes CDR1 SGHNT and CDR2 YYREEE (reference sequence). J lost 4 bases, V lost 4 bases, and 9 bases had no gene match. This chain's CDR3 is CASSRQGVVADTQYF. DNA for the CDR3: TGTGCCAGCAGCCGGCAGGGGGTAGTTGCAGATACGCAGTATTTT.

This clone was seen a handful of times. The V call is TRBV2, the J call TRBJ1-5; D uncertain. The CDR3 consists of 16 residues. V was cut by 1 base and J by 1 base, with 11 bases left in between. Germline lookup yields CDR1 SNHLY and CDR2 FYNNEI. The CDR3: CASSEDAGRSNQPQHF. The CDR3 DNA reads TGTGCCAGCAGTGAAGATGCTGGGAGAAGCAATCAGCCCCAGCATTTT.

The chain couples TRBV6-5 to TRBJ2-2; D gene unclear. CDR1 MNHEY and CDR2 SVGAGI come from the germline V gene. The CDR3 has 12 amino acids. The ends were cut back, 8 bases at V and 4 bases at J, with 8 bases in the middle. For the CDR3, the DNA is TGTGCCAGCTACGAGAGCACCGGGGAGCTGTTTTTT. It yields the protein CASYESTGELFF.

The chain links TRBV29-1 to TRBJ1-3; a possible D gene is TRBD1 (5 bases). This CDR3 has 12 amino acids. Looked up from germline, CDR1 is SQVTM and CDR2 is ANQGSEA. V lost 6 bases and J lost 4, with 10 bases in between. CDR3 DNA sequence: TGCAGCGTCGAAAAGGGGGGAAACACCATATATTTT. This translates into CSVEKGGNTIYF. Complete variable domain (other parts from reference TRBV29-1 and TRBJ1-3): SAVISQKPSRDICQRGTSLTIQCQVDSQVTMMFWYRQQPGQSLTLIATANQGSEATYESGFVIDKFPISRPNLTFSTLTVSNMSPEDSSIYLCSVEKGGNTIYFGEGSWLTVV.

The chain joins TRBV11-2 to TRBJ2-7; D gene uncertain. The CDR3 is made up of 15 amino acids. V was trimmed by 4 bases and J by 5 bases, leaving 18 bases between them. From germline, CDR1 is SGHAT and CDR2 FQNNGV. The CDR3 sequence is CASSYRLERLDEQYF. CDR3 nucleotide sequence: TGTGCCAGCAGCTACCGTCTGGAGAGGTTAGACGAGCAGTACTTC.

The chain couples TRBV5-1 to TRBJ2-4, with 12 bases matching TRBD2. This CDR3 has 19 amino acids. J lost 0 bases, V lost 4 bases, and 11 bases had no gene match. CDR1 and CDR2 (germline): SGHRS, YFSETQ. In DNA form, the CDR3 reads TGCGCCAGCAGCCTTCTAGCGGGAGGGGGCCCACTAGCCAAAAACATTCAGTACTTC. It yields the protein CASSLLAGGGPLAKNIQYF.

V gene TRBV7-2 combines with J gene TRBJ2-1, with 7 bases matching TRBD2. The CDR3 is made up of 15 amino acids. J gave up 6 bases and V 1 base, and 6 bases lay outside the gene matches. In germline, CDR1 is SGHTA, CDR2 FQGNSA. CDR3 nucleotide sequence: TGTGCCAGCAGCTTAGAACTAGCGCTCTCCAATGAGCAGTTCTTC. This sequence encodes CASSLELALSNEQFF.

This clone has just one count. This chain links TRBV4-3 with TRBJ2-7, with D unresolved. V lost 1 base, J lost 4 bases, and 17 bases lay in between. Germline V lookup: CDR1 LGHNA, CDR2 YSLEER. This CDR3 is built from 16 residues. In DNA, the CDR3 is TGCGCCAGCAGCCAAGCAAACAGCCCAGATTCTTACGAGCAGTACTTC. It encodes CASSQANSPDSYEQYF.

V is TRBV3-1 (or the pseudogene TRBV3-2) and J is TRBJ2-1; 9 bases are a match to TRBD1. J gave up 5 bases and V 2 bases, and 4 bases lay outside the gene matches. The CDR3 extends over 15 amino acids. Germline values: CDR1 LGHDT, CDR2 YNNKEL (reference sequence). The CDR3 coding sequence is TGTGCCAGCAGCCAAACAGGGGGCGCACACAATGAGCAGTTCTTC. Amino acids: CASSQTGGAHNEQFF.

The chain carries TRBV5-5 and TRBJ2-5; TRBD2 aligns across 13 bases. This CDR3 has 16 residues. CDR1 SGHKS and CDR2 YYEKEE come from the germline V gene (reference sequence). V trimming: 4 bases; J trimming: 1 base; junction bases outside the gene matches: 4. The CDR3 DNA follows: TGTGCCAGCAGCACTGGGACTAGCGGGATCCAAGAGACCCAGTACTTC. It is translated as CASSTGTSGIQETQYF.

The J gene is TRBJ2-1, the V gene TRBV11-3; 7 bases are shared with TRBD1. CDR1 SGHNT and CDR2 YENEEA come from the germline V gene. The CDR3 consists of 13 residues. V lost 4 bases, J lost 7 bases, and 4 bases stayed unmatched. The CDR3 nucleotides are TGTGCCAGCAGCTCCGCAGGGGGTAATGAGCAGTTCTTC. It is translated as CASSSAGGNEQFF.

CDR3 loop: CASSLFGGAQANTGELFF. Here the CDR3 DNA reads TGCGCCAGCAGCTTGTTCGGAGGGGCTCAAGCGAACACCGGGGAGCTGTTTTTT. The chain recombines TRBV5-1 with TRBJ2-2; a weak D match, TRBD2 (6 bases). Trimming took off 1 base at V and 0 bases at J, with 16 bases between the two ends. Germline CDR1 reads SGHRS; CDR2 reads YFSETQ. The CDR3 is made up of 18 amino acids.

This clone appeared once. This chain joins TRBV6-4 and TRBJ2-1; 8 bases agree with TRBD2. Germline CDR1 is MRHNA and CDR2 is SNTAGT. CDR3 length equals 16 residues. J was trimmed by 8 bases and V by 5 bases; bases with no gene match: 14. CDR3 protein: CASSKTAGGPQDEQFF. DNA of the CDR3: TGTGCCAGCAGTAAGACCGCGGGAGGCCCTCAAGATGAGCAGTTCTTC.

V and J are TRBV5-1 and TRBJ1-1; D gene ambiguous. Germline loops: CDR1 SGHRS, CDR2 YFSETQ. Trimming removed 0 bases from V and 1 base from J, with 7 bases in between. The CDR3 is made up of 14 amino acids. The CDR3 spells CASSLAQTNTEAFF. CDR3 nucleotides: TGCGCCAGCAGCTTGGCACAGACGAACACTGAAGCTTTCTTT. Filled out from reference TRBV5-1 and TRBJ1-1, the complete variable domain reads KAGVTQTPRYLIKTRGQQVTLSCSPISGHRSVSWYQQTPGQGLQFLFEYFSETQRNKGNFPGRFSGRQFSNSRSEMNVSTLELGDSALYLCASSLAQTNTEAFFGQGTRLTVV.

This clone has only a few counts. The chain joins TRBV5-5 to TRBJ1-6; 7 bases align to TRBD1. Germline CDR1 is SGHKS and CDR2 is YYEKEE (reference sequence). This CDR3 is built from 17 residues. V lost 0 bases, J lost 0 bases, and 3 bases stayed unmatched. The CDR3 spells CASSLEGASSYNSPLHF. CDR3 DNA sequence: TGTGCCAGCAGCTTGGAGGGGGCTAGCTCCTATAATTCACCCCTCCACTTT.

The chain recombines TRBV5-5 with TRBJ2-1, with 11 bases matching TRBD2. The junction had 7 bases not matched to a gene; V was cut back by 4 bases and J by 7 bases. The CDR3 length is 15 residues. CDR1 and CDR2 (germline): SGHKS, YYEKEE (reference sequence). CDR3: CASSKGLAGSNEQFF. The CDR3 coding sequence is TGTGCCAGCAGCAAAGGACTAGCGGGTTCAAATGAGCAGTTCTTC.

V usage is TRBV5-1 and J usage is TRBJ2-6; TRBD1 matches at 9 bases. The CDR3 sequence is 16 residues long. The J segment lost 2 bases and the V segment lost 3 bases, leaving 3 bases of the junction unmatched. The germline V gene has CDR1 SGHRS and CDR2 YFSETQ. As DNA, the CDR3 is TGCGCCAGCAGCTGGGGACAGGGTGCTGGGGCCAACGTCCTGACTTTC. Encoded protein: CASSWGQGAGANVLTF.

The CDR3 protein is CASSLGATGNTIYF. The CDR3 DNA is TGTGCCAGTAGTCTAGGAGCTACTGGAAACACCATATATTTT. The chain carries TRBV19 and TRBJ1-3; D not resolved. Deletions cut 5 bases from V and 2 bases from J, with 10 bases between. Germline CDR1 LNHDA, CDR2 SQIVND (reference sequence). CDR3 size: 14 residues. The variable domain in full, with the rest retrieved from reference TRBV19 and TRBJ1-3, is DGGITQSPKYLFRKEGQNVTLSCEQNLNHDAMYWYRQDPGQGLRLIYYSQIVNDFQKGDIAEGYSVSREKKESFPLTVTSAQKNPTAFYLCASSLGATGNTIYFGEGSWLTVV.

This clone was detected only once. The V and J genes are TRBV7-9 and TRBJ1-2; 7 positions agree with TRBD1. V lost 2 bases, J lost 0 bases, and 6 bases stayed unmatched. Germline V CDR1 and CDR2: SEHNR, FQNEAQ (reference sequence). The CDR3 contains 16 residues. The DNA for the CDR3 is TGTGCCAGCAGCTTATGGGGGGACAGTCCTAACTATGGCTACACCTTC. Its protein product is CASSLWGDSPNYGYTF. Drawing the rest from reference TRBV7-9 and TRBJ1-2, the complete variable domain is DTGVSQNPRHKITKRGQNVTFRCDPISEHNRLYWYRQTLGQGPEFLTYFQNEAQLEKSRLLSDRFSAERPKGSFSTLEIQRTEQGDSAMYLCASSLWGDSPNYGYTFGSGTRLTVV.

This chain links TRBV5-1 with TRBJ2-7; weak D call: TRBD1 (6 bases). The germline V gene encodes CDR1 SGHRS and CDR2 YFSETQ. This CDR3 region has 13 residues. The V gene lost 2 bases and the J gene lost 3 bases, with 9 bases spanning the gap. In DNA form, the CDR3 reads TGCGCCAGCAGCTTATACAGGGACTACGAGCAGTACTTC. This codes for CASSLYRDYEQYF.

The count of this clone is one. The chain carries TRBV3-1 (or the pseudogene TRBV3-2) and TRBJ2-2, with 9 nucleotides matching TRBD1. The CDR3 loop spans 18 amino acids. After removal of 4 bases from V and 5 bases from J, the junction contained 14 bases not matched to a gene. Germline V gene lookup returns CDR1 LGHDT and CDR2 YNNKEL (reference sequence). In DNA form, the CDR3 reads TGTGCCAGCAGCCCCGCCCCGGGACAGGGTAGGATAACCGGGGAGCTGTTTTTT. Its translation is CASSPAPGQGRITGELFF.

The chain has TRBV19 and TRBJ2-2, with 7 bases fitting TRBD1. The V gene's germline CDR1 is LNHDA and CDR2 SQIVND (reference sequence). The J segment lost 5 bases and the V segment lost 4 bases, leaving 4 bases of the junction unmatched. This CDR3 has 14 amino acids. CDR3: CASSTQTGTGELFF. In nucleotides, the CDR3 is TGTGCCAGTAGTACCCAGACAGGGACCGGGGAGCTGTTTTTT.